This T cell receptor (beta chain) is from a study of cytomegalovirus exposure and HLA in healthy donors. In the study overall: The 120 validation repertoires matched the roughly 670 first-cohort repertoires in platform, a later analysis reported.

Per germline, CDR1 SGDLS and CDR2 YYNGEE. J lost 7 bases, V lost 4 bases, and 9 bases had no gene match. CDR3 length: 14 residues. Broader study findings: Subsequent analysis found a tendency for first-cohort TCR clusters to co-occur within the 120 or so validation repertoires. In vitro experiments confirmed that a few CMV-associated chains were specific for CMV antigens.

Generated by immunoSEQ multiplex PCR, the TCRdb table keeps only in-frame clones and is missing some. The repertoire holds under 200,000 clones, with about 86% as singletons. As to this clone: Its antigen is not known.

It was the roughly 120-subject validation cohort, separate from the approximately 670-subject first cohort, to which the donors belonged. This receptor was identified in a woman under 30 in good health and CMV-seronegative. The chain employs TRBV9 and TRBJ1-2; 8 bases line up with TRBD1. The sequencing input was PBMCs. The CDR3 reads CASSFRWTGSGYTF. The CDR3 DNA reads TGTGCCAGCAGCTTCCGATGGACAGGGAGTGGCTACACCTTC.